The clone carrying this T cell receptor (beta chain) was seen a single time. At one of its ends the junction is not consistent with the germline gene, which may arise from a read error. These data are taken from a study of OX40 agonist ivuxolimab in advanced cancers. Method: immunoSEQ multiplex PCR; TCRdb's copy keeps in-frame clones and lacks some. The sample shows 35,000 to 40,000 clones, under 85% of them seen only once. This CDR3 is built from 15 residues. The germline V gene has CDR1 MDHEN and CDR2 SYDVKM. This chain joins TRBV28 and TRBJ2-7, with unresolved D. The origin of this receptor is an adult with an advanced solid tumor such as melanoma, head and neck, liver or kidney cancer. The sample was CD4+ or CD8+ T cells sorted from blood, taken in a trial of the OX40 agonist ivuxolimab. CDR3 in amino acids: CASTLERLQSYEQYF. Written as DNA, the CDR3 is TGTGCCAGCACTTTAGAGAGACTCCAGTCCTACGAGCAGTACTTC.